One and the same sample provided the 20 T cell receptor beta chains below, sequenced in a study of T cells in Graves' hyperthyroidism and ophthalmopathy. TCR beta CDR3 sequences were amplified from RNA transcripts. During a first-round RT-PCR of the TCR CDR3, the HTBI primer set was used. One entry per CDR3 protein results from TCRdb running MiXCR on the multiplex PCR reads. The sample holds over 300,000 distinct CDR3 sequences, over 11% seen once. The material sequenced was blood. The source is a woman between 55 and 75 years old with Graves' hyperthyroidism.

This clonotype was counted many times. J is TRBJ2-5 and V is TRBV5-1, with TRBD2 matching 9 bases. The CDR3 is made up of 15 amino acids. J was trimmed by 2 bases and V by 1 base; bases with no gene match: 3. Germline V gene data show CDR1 as SGHRS and CDR2 as YFSETQ. The CDR3 bases are TGCGCCAGCAGCTTGACGACTAGCGGTCAAGAGACCCAGTACTTC. As protein: CASSLTTSGQETQYF.

This clonotype was seen at least ten times. The V call is TRBV27, the J call TRBJ1-1; 10 nucleotides match TRBD1. Germline V gene data show CDR1 as MNHEY and CDR2 as SMNVEV (reference sequence). The V gene end was trimmed by 0 bases and the J gene end by 6 bases; junction bases not matched to a gene: 13. There are 18 residues in the CDR3. CDR3 nucleotide sequence: TGTGCCAGCAGTTTATCAGGGGGAATCACTGGACAGGGGGCTGAAGCTTTCTTT. Its translation is CASSLSGGITGQGAEAFF.

This clonotype has only a few counts. The chain carries TRBV28 and TRBJ1-2; D not resolved. Germline V gene lookup returns CDR1 MDHEN and CDR2 SYDVKM. The CDR3 length is 13 residues. Trimming left V 6 bases short and J 7 bases short, with 15 bases between. As DNA, the CDR3 is TGTGCCAGCAGGATACAATCGACAACTGGCTACACCTTC. Amino acid sequence: CASRIQSTTGYTF.

The CDR3 sequence is CASSPYKRGSGQYF. CDR3 coding DNA: TGTGCCAGCAGTCCTTACAAACGCGGCTCCGGGCAGTACTTC. The V gene is TRBV12-3 or TRBV12-4, the J gene TRBJ2-7, with no clear D. V was shortened by 5 bases and J by 9 bases, with 20 bases between the two germline ends. This CDR3 spans 14 amino acids.

The sample holds many counts of this clonotype. The V and J genes are TRBV20-1 and TRBJ2-7; TRBD2 agrees at 11 bases. CDR3 length equals 14 residues. The germline CDR1 and CDR2 sequences are DFQATT and SNEGSKA (reference sequence). V gave up 5 bases and J gave up 2 bases; unmatched junction bases: 5. In DNA, the CDR3 is TGCAGTGCTCTCGGGACTAGCGGTACCTACGAGCAGTACTTC. It encodes CSALGTSGTYEQYF.

The CDR3 spells CASSLEDIRTSGRGSEQFF. DNA of the CDR3: TGTGCCAGCAGCTTAGAGGACATAAGAACTAGCGGGAGAGGGAGTGAGCAGTTCTTC. The chain has TRBV13 and TRBJ2-1; the match to TRBD2 covers 11 bases. This CDR3 comprises 19 residues. CDR1 is PRHDT, CDR2 FYEKMQ, per germline (reference sequence). The ends lost 1 base at V and 9 bases at J; junction bases unmatched: 17.

The chain links TRBV2 to TRBJ1-2; 9 bases line up with TRBD1. CDR3 length: 15 residues. Looked up from germline, CDR1 is SNHLY and CDR2 is FYNNEI. Germline trimming cut 6 bases from V and 2 bases from J; bases unmatched to any gene: 7. This CDR3 is CASSRDRVPNYGYTF. The CDR3, as DNA: TGTGCCAGCAGCCGGGACAGGGTCCCGAACTATGGCTACACCTTC.

This clonotype came up many times. This sequence joins TRBV9 and TRBJ2-1; 11 positions agree with TRBD2. The V gene's germline CDR1 is SGDLS and CDR2 YYNGEE. Unmatched junction bases numbered 2, after V lost 2 bases and J lost 4 bases. The CDR3 is made up of 15 amino acids. This CDR3 is CASSVLAGGYNEQFF. The CDR3 DNA follows: TGTGCCAGCAGCGTCCTAGCGGGAGGTTACAATGAGCAGTTCTTC. The complete variable domain, with remaining parts taken from reference TRBV9 and TRBJ2-1, reads DSGVTQTPKHLITATGQRVTLRCSPRSGDLSVYWYQQSLDQGLQFLIQYYNGEERAKGNILERFSAQQFPDLHSELNLSSLELGDSALYFCASSVLAGGYNEQFFGPGTRLTVL.

The V and J genes are TRBV5-6 and TRBJ1-4, with D possibly being TRBD1 (5 bases). Germline CDR1 reads SGHDT; CDR2 reads YYEEEE. V lost 2 bases and J 0 bases, leaving 14 bases between the germline ends. The CDR3 covers 17 residues. CDR3 loop: CASSFRQLFATNEKLFF. The CDR3 nucleotides are TGTGCCAGCAGCTTTCGACAGCTGTTCGCAACTAATGAAAAACTGTTTTTT.

The chain combines TRBV24-1 with TRBJ2-1, with D perhaps matching TRBD2 (6 bases). The V gene's germline CDR1 is KGHDR and CDR2 SFDVKD. This CDR3 is built from 13 residues. V shed 4 bases and J shed 4 bases, with 7 bases lying between them. The CDR3 nucleotides read TGTGCCACCAGTGAACGGGGGTACAATGAGCAGTTCTTC. It encodes CATSERGYNEQFF.

To note about this clonotype: A read error may explain this, as a much larger clone is one base away. The genes are TRBV5-1 and TRBJ2-1; 9 nucleotides align to TRBD1. V was pared by 4 bases and J by 10 bases, with 9 bases of the junction left unmatched. Looked up from germline, CDR1 is SGHRS and CDR2 is YFSETQ. CDR3 length equals 14 residues. The CDR3, as DNA: TGCGCCAGCAGCCCCGGGACAGGGATCCCCGAGCAGTTCTTC. Its translation: CASSPGTGIPEQFF.

The chain is built from TRBV6-1 and TRBJ1-2, with D possibly being TRBD1 (5 bases). The germline CDR1 and CDR2 sequences are MNHNS and SASEGT. The CDR3 sequence is 16 residues long. V gave up 1 base and J gave up 5 bases, with 17 bases separating them. CDR3 in amino acids: CASSEVMVSGVYGYTF. Here the CDR3 DNA reads TGTGCCAGCAGTGAAGTTATGGTCTCGGGGGTTTATGGCTACACCTTC.

This clonotype was recorded at least ten times. The rearrangement uses TRBV6-1 and TRBJ2-3; 8 nucleotides line up with TRBD2. Losses at the gene ends were 5 bases for V and 2 bases for J; bases not matched to a gene: 6. This CDR3 has 15 residues. Germline V CDR1 and CDR2: MNHNS, SASEGT. CDR3 in amino acids: CASSSGSGATDTQYF. Here the CDR3 DNA reads TGTGCCAGCAGTTCGGGTAGCGGGGCCACAGATACGCAGTATTTT.

The chain combines TRBV15 with TRBJ2-7; 10 nucleotides agree with TRBD1. The V gene end was trimmed by 0 bases and the J gene end by 0 bases; junction bases not matched to a gene: 5. This CDR3 has 17 residues. Germline V gene data show CDR1 as LNHNV and CDR2 as YYDKDF (reference sequence). This CDR3 is CATSRDKGQGLSYEQYF. The DNA of the CDR3 is TGTGCCACCAGCAGAGATAAGGGACAGGGGCTCTCCTACGAGCAGTACTTC.

The genes are TRBV19 and TRBJ1-2; D not certain. V was pared by 7 bases and J by 5 bases, with 20 bases between. Germline V gene lookup returns CDR1 LNHDA and CDR2 SQIVND (reference sequence). The CDR3 runs to 15 residues. CDR3 loop: CASTGRGGPKYGYTF. CDR3 nucleotide sequence: TGTGCCAGTACGGGGAGAGGAGGACCCAAGTATGGCTACACCTTC.

In this sample, this clonotype turned up a few times. This chain uses TRBV19 with TRBJ2-1; TRBD2 is a possible D gene (6 bases). The germline gives CDR1 LNHDA, CDR2 SQIVND (reference sequence). The CDR3 runs 15 residues. V was pared by 3 bases and J by 0 bases, with 9 bases between. The CDR3 nucleotides read TGTGCCAGTAGTATGACTAGGAGCTCCTACAATGAGCAGTTCTTC. Its translation is CASSMTRSSYNEQFF.

This clonotype has at least ten counts. This chain connects TRBV12-5 to TRBJ2-1, with 16 bases lining up with TRBD2. V dropped 4 bases and J dropped 10; count of bases not matched to a gene: 1. Germline-derived CDR1 and CDR2 are LGHNT and FRNRAP. This CDR3 spans 14 amino acids. Here the CDR3 DNA reads TGTGCTAGTGGTTCGGGACTAGCGGGAGGGGAGCAGTTCTTC. Translating it yields CASGSGLAGGEQFF.

As regards this clonotype: A read error is possible here, since a much larger clone lies one base away. The chain recombines TRBV12-3 or TRBV12-4 with TRBJ2-7; D is perhaps TRBD2 (6 bases). This CDR3 comprises 13 residues. Trimming took 4 bases from V and 5 from J, leaving 12 bases between them. CDR3 region: CASSSGLQNEQYF. For the CDR3, the DNA is TGTGCCAGCAGTTCGGGACTGCAGAACGAGCAGTACTTC.

This clonotype was seen a few times. The rearrangement uses TRBV4-1 and TRBJ2-3; tentative D call: TRBD1 (5 bases). This CDR3 is 17 amino acids long. Trimming pared 6 bases from V and 0 bases from J, leaving 19 bases between. The V gene's germline CDR1 is MGHRA and CDR2 YSYEKL. This CDR3 reads CASSSKPRVRSTDTQYF. CDR3 bases: TGCGCCAGCAGTTCAAAGCCCAGGGTTCGGAGCACAGATACGCAGTATTTT.

The CDR3 bases are TGTGCCAGTACGGGCGGGTGGGGGCGGCTCGCCTACAATGAGCAGTTCTTC. This encodes CASTGGWGRLAYNEQFF. The chain recombines TRBV19 with TRBJ2-1, with D possibly being TRBD1 (6 bases). Trimming removed 7 bases at V and 2 bases at J, with 21 bases between. Germline values: CDR1 LNHDA, CDR2 SQIVND (reference sequence). This CDR3 spans 17 amino acids. Full variable domain (missing parts from reference TRBV19 and TRBJ2-1): DGGITQSPKYLFRKEGQNVTLSCEQNLNHDAMYWYRQDPGQGLRLIYYSQIVNDFQKGDIAEGYSVSREKKESFPLTVTSAQKNPTAFYLCASTGGWGRLAYNEQFFGPGTRLTVL.